The clone carrying this T cell receptor beta chain appeared a few times. Its antigen is not identified. The entry originates in a study of CD8 T cells in ankylosing spondylitis. Overall study findings and caveats: Reported data indicate significant enrichment of disease-linked clones within matched ankylosing spondylitis synovial fluid.

TCRdb re-derived calls from the 5' RACE reads in MiXCR, one entry per CDR3 protein. The sample contains around 130,000 distinct CDR3 sequences, around 7% of which appear only once. The clonotype comes from a male donor with ankylosing spondylitis or in good health (not recorded which). The sample consisted of blood, either unsorted or a sorted T cell fraction (not recorded which).

The CDR3 sequence: CSAFTGNQETQYF. The DNA for the CDR3 is TGCAGTGCCTTTACCGGCAACCAAGAGACCCAGTACTTC. This rearrangement joins TRBV20-1 to TRBJ2-5; D gene uncertain. This CDR3 has 13 amino acids. Trimming pared 6 bases from V and 0 bases from J, leaving 11 bases between. CDR1 is DFQATT and CDR2 is SNEGSKA in the germline V gene (reference sequence).